The 17 T cell receptor beta chains below were found in one sample sequenced in a study of OX40 agonist ivuxolimab in advanced cancers. Generated by immunoSEQ multiplex PCR, the TCRdb table keeps only in-frame clones and is missing some. The table includes 45,000 to 55,000 clones, around 84% detected once. This specimen consisted of CD4+ or CD8+ T cells sorted from blood, obtained in a trial of the OX40 agonist ivuxolimab. The receptor source for this set is an adult with an advanced solid tumor such as melanoma, head and neck, liver or kidney cancer.

This clone was seen only a few times. The chain joins TRBV30 to TRBJ1-2; no reliable D call. This CDR3 has 9 residues. The germline V gene has CDR1 GTSNPN and CDR2 SVGIG (reference sequence). Trimming shortened V by 3 bases and J by 7 bases, and 3 bases separated the two germline ends. DNA for the CDR3: TGTGCCTGGAGGTTTGGCTACACCTTC. Translated, it gives CAWRFGYTF.

This chain links TRBV2 with TRBJ1-1; D is ambiguous. This CDR3 contains 13 residues. The V gene's germline CDR1 is SNHLY and CDR2 FYNNEI. V was pared by 4 bases and J by 0 bases, with 6 bases between. CDR3 loop: CASSGQMNTEAFF. CDR3 sequence (DNA): TGTGCCAGCAGTGGCCAGATGAACACTGAAGCTTTCTTT.

In its sample, this clone was seen a few times. This chain connects TRBV5-1 to TRBJ1-6; tentatively, D is TRBD1 (6 bases). The CDR3 is 14 residues long. V was trimmed by 0 bases and J by 6 bases, leaving 7 bases between them. Germline CDR1 and CDR2: SGHRS and YFSETQ. The CDR3 nucleotides are TGCGCCAGCAGCTTGGACAGGGTTAATTCACCCCTCCACTTT. Translating gives CASSLDRVNSPLHF. Variable domain in full (rest from reference TRBV5-1 and TRBJ1-6): KAGVTQTPRYLIKTRGQQVTLSCSPISGHRSVSWYQQTPGQGLQFLFEYFSETQRNKGNFPGRFSGRQFSNSRSEMNVSTLELGDSALYLCASSLDRVNSPLHFGNGTRLTVT.

The CDR3 spells CASSQDGLDRAFF. CDR3 nucleotide sequence: TGCGCCAGCAGCCAAGATGGCCTCGATAGAGCTTTCTTT. The gene calls are TRBV4-3 and TRBJ1-1; no clear D gene. This CDR3 is 13 amino acids long. V dropped 0 bases and J dropped 10 bases, with 12 bases sitting between them. Germline V gene data show CDR1 as LGHNA and CDR2 as YSLEER.

This rearrangement joins TRBV19 to TRBJ2-4; D is possibly TRBD1 or TRBD2 (5 bases each). Germline loops: CDR1 LNHDA, CDR2 SQIVND (reference sequence). Trimming shortened V by 4 bases and J by 7 bases, and 14 bases separated the two germline ends. The CDR3 totals 14 residues. The CDR3 here is CASSTWDGSNIQYF. CDR3 in DNA: TGTGCCAGTAGTACCTGGGACGGTTCTAACATTCAGTACTTC. Variable domain in full (rest from reference TRBV19 and TRBJ2-4): DGGITQSPKYLFRKEGQNVTLSCEQNLNHDAMYWYRQDPGQGLRLIYYSQIVNDFQKGDIAEGYSVSREKKESFPLTVTSAQKNPTAFYLCASSTWDGSNIQYFGAGTRLSVL.

The chain is built from TRBV5-1 and TRBJ2-1, with D perhaps matching TRBD1 (6 bases). V dropped 5 bases and J dropped 0 bases, with 15 bases sitting between them. The CDR3 totals 16 residues. Germline loops: CDR1 SGHRS, CDR2 YFSETQ. CDR3 residues: CASSMVGGYSYNEQFF. CDR3 nucleotide sequence: TGCGCCAGCAGTATGGTAGGGGGATACTCCTACAATGAGCAGTTCTTC.

This clone showed up just a few times. CDR3 loop: CATTAARDNQPQHF. The DNA of the CDR3 is TGTGCCACCACAGCGGCCAGGGATAATCAGCCCCAGCATTTT. The chain employs TRBV18 and TRBJ1-5; perhaps TRBD1 as D (5 bases). Per the germline V gene, CDR1 is KGHSH and CDR2 is LQKENI. V lost 10 bases, J lost 4 bases, and 17 bases lay in between. The CDR3 is made up of 14 amino acids.

The chain recombines TRBV7-2 with TRBJ2-6, with 8 bases that match TRBD1. Per the germline V gene, CDR1 is SGHTA and CDR2 is FQGNSA. J lost 4 bases, V lost 5 bases, and 4 bases had no gene match. This CDR3 spans 15 amino acids. CDR3 residues: CASSRQGSGANVLTF. The CDR3 DNA follows: TGTGCCAGCAGCCGACAGGGGTCAGGGGCCAACGTCCTGACTTTC.

The chain joins TRBV4-2 to TRBJ2-3; 9 nucleotides match TRBD2. Germline loops: CDR1 LGHNA, CDR2 YNFKEQ. J was trimmed by 7 bases and V by 0 bases; bases with no gene match: 11. CDR3 length equals 17 residues. CDR3 bases: TGTGCCAGCAGCCAAGACCCCCTTAGTAGCGGGAGACATACGCAGTATTTT. Amino acid sequence: CASSQDPLSSGRHTQYF.

This chain joins TRBV15 and TRBJ2-7; no firm D call. The CDR3 covers 12 residues. The V and J ends lost 0 bases and 4 bases respectively, with 4 bases between them. From germline, CDR1 is LNHNV and CDR2 YYDKDF (reference sequence). This chain's CDR3 is CATSRDRYEQYF. CDR3 nucleotides: TGTGCCACCAGCAGAGACAGATACGAGCAGTACTTC.

The chain links TRBV7-2 to TRBJ1-1, with unresolved D. Germline V gene data show CDR1 as SGHTA and CDR2 as FQGNSA. The CDR3 runs to 13 residues. V dropped 5 bases and J dropped 10 bases, with 17 bases sitting between them. The CDR3 is CASSLTQELGAFF. Here the CDR3 DNA reads TGTGCCAGCAGCCTAACTCAAGAGTTGGGAGCTTTCTTT.

V and J are TRBV28 and TRBJ2-1, with unresolved D. Germline V gene data show CDR1 as MDHEN and CDR2 as SYDVKM. The length of the CDR3 is 11 residues. The ends were cut back, 6 bases at V and 5 bases at J, with 5 bases in the middle. The CDR3 spells CASSTHNEQFF. CDR3 nucleotides: TGTGCCAGCAGCACCCACAATGAGCAGTTCTTC.

The chain uses TRBV19 and TRBJ1-2; D remains ambiguous. Germline CDR1 and CDR2: LNHDA and SQIVND (reference sequence). Between the trimmed V and J ends, which lost 3 bases and 6 bases, there was a span of 11 bases. There are 13 residues in the CDR3. The CDR3, as DNA: TGTGCCAGTAGTATTTCCCCGCTGGATGGCTACACCTTC. This gives the protein CASSISPLDGYTF.

The gene calls are TRBV18 and TRBJ1-1; D is unresolved. The germline CDR1 and CDR2 sequences are KGHSH and LQKENI. V shed 6 bases and J shed 6 bases, with 11 bases lying between them. The length of the CDR3 is 12 residues. The CDR3 sequence is CASSVSRPEAFF. Written as DNA, the CDR3 is TGTGCCAGCTCTGTCTCGCGTCCTGAAGCTTTCTTT. Complete variable domain (other parts from reference TRBV18 and TRBJ1-1): NAGVMQNPRHLVRRRGQEARLRCSPMKGHSHVYWYRQLPEEGLKFMVYLQKENIIDESGMPKERFSAEFPKEGPSILRIQQVVRGDSAAYFCASSVSRPEAFFGQGTRLTVV.

This clone came up once. J is TRBJ2-7 and V is TRBV6-1; D not resolved. The CDR3 is 13 residues long. Trimming cost V 3 bases and J 7 bases, with 13 bases left between them. Germline V gene sequence: CDR1 MNHNS, CDR2 SASEGT. The CDR3: CASSDVLTEEQYF. In nucleotides, the CDR3 is TGTGCCAGCAGTGATGTATTAACAGAGGAGCAGTACTTC.

The chain couples TRBV6-1 to TRBJ1-1; D not resolved. Germline-derived CDR1 and CDR2 are MNHNS and SASEGT. This CDR3 is built from 15 residues. V lost 5 bases and J lost 4, with 17 bases in between. CDR3 loop: CASSLVRGEGTEAFF. DNA for the CDR3: TGTGCCAGCAGTCTAGTACGGGGTGAGGGCACTGAAGCTTTCTTT.

This clone was found a few times. The V and J genes are TRBV18 and TRBJ2-7; D might be TRBD1 or TRBD2, each matching 6 bases. The germline V and J ends were trimmed by 7 bases and 6 bases, with 22 bases remaining between them. CDR3 length: 15 residues. Germline loops: CDR1 KGHSH, CDR2 LQKENI. In nucleotides, the CDR3 is TGTGCCAGCTGTAAAGGGGGGACTCCCGCGACCGAGCAGTACTTC. This gives the protein CASCKGGTPATEQYF.